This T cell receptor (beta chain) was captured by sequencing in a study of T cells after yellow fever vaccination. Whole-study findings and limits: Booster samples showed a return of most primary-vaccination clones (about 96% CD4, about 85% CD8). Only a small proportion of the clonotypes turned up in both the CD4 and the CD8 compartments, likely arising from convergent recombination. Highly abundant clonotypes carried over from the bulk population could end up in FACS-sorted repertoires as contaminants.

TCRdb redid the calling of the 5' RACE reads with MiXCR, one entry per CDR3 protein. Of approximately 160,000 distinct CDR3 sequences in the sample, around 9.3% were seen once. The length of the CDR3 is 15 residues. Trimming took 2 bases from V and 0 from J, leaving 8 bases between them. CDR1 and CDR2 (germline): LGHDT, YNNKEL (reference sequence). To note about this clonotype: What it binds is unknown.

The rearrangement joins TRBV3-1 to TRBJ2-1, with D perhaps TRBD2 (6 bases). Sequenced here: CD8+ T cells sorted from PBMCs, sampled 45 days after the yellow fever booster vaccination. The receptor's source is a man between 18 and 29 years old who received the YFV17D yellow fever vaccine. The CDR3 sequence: CASSQFSGSYNEQFF. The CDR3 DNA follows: TGTGCCAGCAGCCAATTTAGCGGCTCCTACAATGAGCAGTTCTTC.